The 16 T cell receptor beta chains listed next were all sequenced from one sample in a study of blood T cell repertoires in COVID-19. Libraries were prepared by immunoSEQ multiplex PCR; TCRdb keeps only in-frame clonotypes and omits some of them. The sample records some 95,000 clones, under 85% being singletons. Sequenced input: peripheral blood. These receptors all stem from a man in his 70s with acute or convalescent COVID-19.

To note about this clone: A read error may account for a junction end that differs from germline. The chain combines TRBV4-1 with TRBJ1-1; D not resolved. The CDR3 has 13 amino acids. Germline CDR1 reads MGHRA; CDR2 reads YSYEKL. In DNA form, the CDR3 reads TGCGCCAGCAGCAAAGACGCTGAGGTACGAGCTTTCTTT. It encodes CASSKDAEVRAFF.

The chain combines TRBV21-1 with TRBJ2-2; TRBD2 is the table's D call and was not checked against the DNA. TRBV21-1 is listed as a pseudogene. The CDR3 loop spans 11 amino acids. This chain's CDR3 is CASSTVGELFF. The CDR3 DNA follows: TGTGCCAGCAGCACCGTCGGGGAGCTGTTTTTT.

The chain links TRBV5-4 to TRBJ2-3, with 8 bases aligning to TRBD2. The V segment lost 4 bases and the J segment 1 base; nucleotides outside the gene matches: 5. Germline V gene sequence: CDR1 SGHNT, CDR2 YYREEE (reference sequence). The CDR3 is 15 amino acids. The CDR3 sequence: CASSPSAGGTDTQYF. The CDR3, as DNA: TGTGCCAGCAGCCCCTCAGCGGGAGGCACAGATACGCAGTATTTT.

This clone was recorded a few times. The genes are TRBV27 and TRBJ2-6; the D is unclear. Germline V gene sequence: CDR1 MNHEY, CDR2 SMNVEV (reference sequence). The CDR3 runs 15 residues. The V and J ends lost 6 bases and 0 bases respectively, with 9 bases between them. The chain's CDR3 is CASRMTRSGANVLTF. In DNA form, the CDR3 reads TGTGCCAGCAGGATGACTCGCTCTGGGGCCAACGTCCTGACTTTC.

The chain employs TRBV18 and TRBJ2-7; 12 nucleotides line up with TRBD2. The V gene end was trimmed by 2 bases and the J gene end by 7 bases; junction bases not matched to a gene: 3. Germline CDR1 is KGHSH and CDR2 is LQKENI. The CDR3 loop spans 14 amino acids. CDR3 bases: TGTGCCAGCTCACCAGCGCTAGCGGGAGGGGAGCAGTACTTC. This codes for CASSPALAGGEQYF.

The CDR3 loop reads CASSKWGGSYNEQFF. CDR3 DNA sequence: TGTGCCAGCAGCAAATGGGGGGGTTCCTACAATGAGCAGTTCTTC. The rearrangement uses TRBV21-1 and TRBJ2-1; whether TRBD2, the table's D call, matches the DNA was not checked. TRBV21-1 is noted as a pseudogene. The CDR3 length is 15 residues.

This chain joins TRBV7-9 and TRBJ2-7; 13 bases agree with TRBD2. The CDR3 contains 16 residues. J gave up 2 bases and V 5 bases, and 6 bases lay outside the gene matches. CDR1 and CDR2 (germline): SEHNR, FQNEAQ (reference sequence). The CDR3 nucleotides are TGTGCCAGCAGCCCTAACGGACTAGCGGGGGCCTACGAGCAGTACTTC. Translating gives CASSPNGLAGAYEQYF.

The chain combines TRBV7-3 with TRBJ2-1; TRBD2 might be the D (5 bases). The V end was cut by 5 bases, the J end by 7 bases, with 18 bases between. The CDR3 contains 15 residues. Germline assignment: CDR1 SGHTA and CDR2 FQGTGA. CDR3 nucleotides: TGTGCCAGCAGCAAGGACGGGGTTAAAACAAATGAGCAGTTCTTC. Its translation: CASSKDGVKTNEQFF.

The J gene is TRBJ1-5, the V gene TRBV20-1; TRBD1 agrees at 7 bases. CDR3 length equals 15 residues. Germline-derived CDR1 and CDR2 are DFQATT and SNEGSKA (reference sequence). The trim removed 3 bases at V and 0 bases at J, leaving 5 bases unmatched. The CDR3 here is CSASRQGGSNQPQHF. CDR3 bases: TGCAGTGCTAGTAGACAGGGAGGTAGCAATCAGCCCCAGCATTTT.

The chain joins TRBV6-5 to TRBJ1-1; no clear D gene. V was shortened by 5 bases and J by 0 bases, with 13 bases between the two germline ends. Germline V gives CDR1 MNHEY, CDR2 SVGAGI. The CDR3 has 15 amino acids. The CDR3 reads CASSMGGTVNTEAFF. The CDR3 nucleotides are TGTGCCAGCAGTATGGGAGGTACAGTGAACACTGAAGCTTTCTTT.

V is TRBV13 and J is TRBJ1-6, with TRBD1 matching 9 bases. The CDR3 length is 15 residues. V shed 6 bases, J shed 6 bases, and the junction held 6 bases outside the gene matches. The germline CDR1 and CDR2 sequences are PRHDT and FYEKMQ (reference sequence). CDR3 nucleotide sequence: TGTGCCAGCAGTCAGAGGGACAGGGTTAATTCACCCCTCCACTTT. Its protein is CASSQRDRVNSPLHF.

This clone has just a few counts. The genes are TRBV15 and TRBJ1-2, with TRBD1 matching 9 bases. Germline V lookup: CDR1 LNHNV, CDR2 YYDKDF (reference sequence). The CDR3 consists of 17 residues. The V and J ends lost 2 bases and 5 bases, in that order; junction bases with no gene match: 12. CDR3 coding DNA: TGTGCCACCAGCAGACACCCCCAACAGGGGGCGAAGTATGGCTACACCTTC. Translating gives CATSRHPQQGAKYGYTF.

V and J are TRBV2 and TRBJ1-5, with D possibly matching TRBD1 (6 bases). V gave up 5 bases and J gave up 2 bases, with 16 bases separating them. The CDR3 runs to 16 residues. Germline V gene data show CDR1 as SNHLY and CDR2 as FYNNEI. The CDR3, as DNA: TGTGCCAGCAGTAAGGGGGACCTTGTGGGCAATCAGCCCCAGCATTTT. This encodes CASSKGDLVGNQPQHF.

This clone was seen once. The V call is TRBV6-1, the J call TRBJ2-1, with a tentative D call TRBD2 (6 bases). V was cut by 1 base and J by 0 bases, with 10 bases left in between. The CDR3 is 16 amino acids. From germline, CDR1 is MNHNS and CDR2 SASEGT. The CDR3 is CASSEEGRDSYNEQFF. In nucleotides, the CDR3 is TGTGCCAGCAGTGAAGAAGGGCGGGACTCCTACAATGAGCAGTTCTTC.

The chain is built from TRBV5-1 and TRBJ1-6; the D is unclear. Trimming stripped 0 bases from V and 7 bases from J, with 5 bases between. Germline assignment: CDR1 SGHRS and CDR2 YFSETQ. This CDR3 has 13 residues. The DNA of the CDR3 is TGCGCCAGCAGCTTGGATCCAAATTCACCCCTCCACTTT. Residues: CASSLDPNSPLHF.

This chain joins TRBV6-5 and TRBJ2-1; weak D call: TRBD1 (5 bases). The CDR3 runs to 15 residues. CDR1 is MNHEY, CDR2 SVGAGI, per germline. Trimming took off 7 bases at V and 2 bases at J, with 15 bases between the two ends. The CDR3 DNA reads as TGTGCCAGCACTCTAGACAGAAGCGCCTACAATGAGCAGTTCTTC. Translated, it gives CASTLDRSAYNEQFF.